These 6 T cell receptor beta chains were all obtained from the same sample, sequenced in a study of T cell repertoires in cytomegalovirus infection. In TCRdb, the reads were re-called with MiXCR into one record per CDR3 protein. The profile shows roughly 600,000 distinct CDR3 sequences, 20% to 25% of them singletons. Input material: CD8+ T cells from PBMCs. All receptors derive from a human donor in good health (CMV status not recorded). Some clones in this sample may be carry-over from other donors' samples.

A remark on this clonotype: A much larger clone lies one base from this, so it may be a read error. J is TRBJ2-7 and V is TRBV7-6; 7 bases are a match to TRBD2. Germline values: CDR1 SGHVS, CDR2 FNYEAQ. The CDR3 contains 12 residues. The chain's CDR3 is CAGSGDGYEQYF. CDR3 bases: TGTGCCGGCAGCGGGGACGGCTACGAGCAGTACTTC.

The V call is TRBV28, the J call TRBJ2-7; 7 bases fit TRBD1. The germline gives CDR1 MDHEN, CDR2 SYDVKM. The junction had 12 bases not matched to a gene; V was cut back by 7 bases and J by 3 bases. This CDR3 contains 15 residues. The chain's CDR3 is CASTPARDRFYEQYV. The DNA of the CDR3 is TGTGCCAGCACCCCCGCCCGGGACAGATTCTACGAGCAGTACGTC.

There are a few counts of this clonotype. The rearrangement uses TRBV6-2 or TRBV6-3 and TRBJ1-2, with a weak D call TRBD1 (5 bases). CDR3 length equals 11 residues. Trimming stripped 8 bases from V and 10 bases from J, with 14 bases between. Germline V gives CDR1 MNHEY, CDR2 SVGEGT. CDR3 amino acids: CASGAGTYYTF. For the CDR3, the DNA is TGTGCCAGCGGGGCCGGGACTTACTACACCTTC.

The chain employs TRBV7-3 and TRBJ2-1; either TRBD1 or TRBD2 may fit D (5 bases each). Germline CDR1 is SGHTA and CDR2 is FQGTGA. Trimming pared 8 bases from V and 3 bases from J, leaving 17 bases between. CDR3 size: 15 residues. The CDR3 region is CASGTSLGVYNEQFF. In DNA form, the CDR3 reads TGTGCCAGCGGAACGAGCCTGGGGGTCTACAATGAGCAGTTCTTC.

This clonotype was counted a few times. This may be a read error: a much more frequent sequence differs by one nucleotide. The chain employs TRBV7-8 and TRBJ1-1, with 11 bases that match TRBD1. This CDR3 has 14 residues. Germline-derived CDR1 and CDR2 are SGHVS and FQNEAQ. DNA of the CDR3: TGTGTCAGCAGCACCCGGGACAGGGGGTCGGTGGCTTTCTTT. This translates into CVSSTRDRGSVAFF.

This clonotype has just one count. V is TRBV28 and J is TRBJ1-4; D ambiguous. CDR3 length equals 17 residues. V was pared by 4 bases and J by 6 bases, with 21 bases between. Per the germline V gene, CDR1 is MDHEN and CDR2 is SYDVKM. CDR3 sequence reads: CASSYPPLAAEDEKLFF. The CDR3 DNA sequence: TGTGCCAGCAGTTATCCACCTCTCGCAGCCGAGGATGAAAAACTGTTTTTT.